A selection of T cell receptor beta chains follows, all from one sample in a study of shared clonotypes between healthy human individuals. Data came from immunoSEQ multiplex PCR; TCRdb stores just in-frame clones and leaves some out. The sample lists hundreds of thousands of clones, 75% to 85% occurring once. Sequenced input: PBMCs. These receptors came from a middle-aged woman in good health. Some clones in this sample may be carry-over from other donors' samples. Both conserved end residues are part of each CDR3.

V gene: TRBV2; J gene: TRBJ2-2; CDR3 length: 14; CDR3 protein: CASSSQGPTGELFF
V gene: TRBV28; J gene: TRBJ2-7; CDR3 length: 15; CDR3 protein: CASSYPGTGTYEQYF
V gene: TRBV7-2; J gene: TRBJ1-2; CDR3 length: 15; CDR3 protein: CASSSAGTANYGYTF
V gene: TRBV6-4; J gene: TRBJ2-6; CDR3 length: 16; CDR3 protein: CASSGTSGSGANVLTF
V gene: TRBV5-1; J gene: TRBJ2-3; CDR3 length: 16; CDR3 protein: CASSTQLGGGTDTQYF
V gene: TRBV28; J gene: TRBJ2-5; CDR3 length: 14; CDR3 protein: CASSFDRGRETQYF
V gene: TRBV27; J gene: TRBJ2-6; CDR3 length: 18; CDR3 protein: CASSLQAPHLSGANVLTF
V gene: TRBV5-4; J gene: TRBJ2-7; CDR3 length: 16; CDR3 protein: CASSLATRTGTYEQYF
V gene: TRBV4-1; J gene: TRBJ2-5; CDR3 length: 17; CDR3 protein: CASSQDYGAPYQETQYF
V gene: TRBV30; J gene: TRBJ2-7; CDR3 length: 13; CDR3 protein: CAWVAGGPGEQYF
V gene: TRBV29-1; J gene: TRBJ1-3; CDR3 length: 17; CDR3 protein: CSVETGASPFAGNTIYF
V gene: TRBV28; J gene: TRBJ1-5; CDR3 length: 16; CDR3 protein: CASSLGYRGNNQPQHF
V gene: TRBV7-2; J gene: TRBJ1-1; CDR3 length: 14; CDR3 protein: CASSLAQAYTEAFF
V gene: TRBV29-1; J gene: TRBJ2-3; CDR3 length: 16; CDR3 protein: CSVDSRNRGGTDTQYF